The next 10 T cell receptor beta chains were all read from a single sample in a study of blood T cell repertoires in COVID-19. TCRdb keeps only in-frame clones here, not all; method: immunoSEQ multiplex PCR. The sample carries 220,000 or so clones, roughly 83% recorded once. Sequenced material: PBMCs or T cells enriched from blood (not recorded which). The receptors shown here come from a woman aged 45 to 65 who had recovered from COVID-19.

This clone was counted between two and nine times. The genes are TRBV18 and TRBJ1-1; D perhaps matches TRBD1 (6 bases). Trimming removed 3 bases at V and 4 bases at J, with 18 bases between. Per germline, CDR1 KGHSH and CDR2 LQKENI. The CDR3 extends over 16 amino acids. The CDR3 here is CASSPGRGGVVTEAFF. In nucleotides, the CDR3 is TGTGCCAGCTCACCGGGCAGGGGAGGGGTGGTCACTGAAGCTTTCTTT.

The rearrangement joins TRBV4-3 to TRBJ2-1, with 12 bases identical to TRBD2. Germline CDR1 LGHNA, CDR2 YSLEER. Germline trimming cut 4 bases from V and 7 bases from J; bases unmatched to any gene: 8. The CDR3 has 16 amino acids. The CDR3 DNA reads TGCGCCAGCAGCCCCCGGACTAGCGGGATGGGTAATGAGCAGTTCTTC. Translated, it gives CASSPRTSGMGNEQFF.

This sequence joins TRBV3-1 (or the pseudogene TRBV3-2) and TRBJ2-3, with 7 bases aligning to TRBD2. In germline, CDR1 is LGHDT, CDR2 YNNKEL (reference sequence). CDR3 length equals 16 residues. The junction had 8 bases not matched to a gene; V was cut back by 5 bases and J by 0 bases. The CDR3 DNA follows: TGTGCCAGCAGCTCTTGGCTAGCGGTTAGCACAGATACGCAGTATTTT. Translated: CASSSWLAVSTDTQYF.

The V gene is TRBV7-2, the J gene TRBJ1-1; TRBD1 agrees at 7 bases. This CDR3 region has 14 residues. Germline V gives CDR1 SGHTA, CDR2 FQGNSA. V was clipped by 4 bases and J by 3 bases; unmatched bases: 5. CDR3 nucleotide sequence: TGTGCCAGCAGCTCCGCAGGGGGGCACACTGAAGCTTTCTTT. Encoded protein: CASSSAGGHTEAFF. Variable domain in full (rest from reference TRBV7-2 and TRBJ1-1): GAGVSQSPSNKVTEKGKDVELRCDPISGHTALYWYRQSLGQGLEFLIYFQGNSAPDKSGLPSDRFSAERTGGSVSTLTIQRTQQEDSAVYLCASSSAGGHTEAFFGQGTRLTVV.

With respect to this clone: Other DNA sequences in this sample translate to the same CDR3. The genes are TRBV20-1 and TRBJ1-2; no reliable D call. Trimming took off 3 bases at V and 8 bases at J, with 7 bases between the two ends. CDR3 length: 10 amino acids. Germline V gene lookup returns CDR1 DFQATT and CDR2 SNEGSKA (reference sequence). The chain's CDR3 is CSASRGGYTF. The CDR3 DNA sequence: TGCAGTGCTAGCAGAGGGGGCTACACCTTC.

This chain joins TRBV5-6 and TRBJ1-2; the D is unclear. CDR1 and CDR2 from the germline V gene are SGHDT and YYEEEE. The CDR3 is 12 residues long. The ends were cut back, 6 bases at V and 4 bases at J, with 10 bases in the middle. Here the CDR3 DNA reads TGTGCCAGCACCATCGCAGGCTATGGCTACACCTTC. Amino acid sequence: CASTIAGYGYTF.

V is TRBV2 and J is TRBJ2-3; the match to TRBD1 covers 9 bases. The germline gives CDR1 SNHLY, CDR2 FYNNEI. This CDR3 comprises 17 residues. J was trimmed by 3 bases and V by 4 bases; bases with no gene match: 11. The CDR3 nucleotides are TGTGCCAGCAGTGTACAGGGGGCGGGCGTAGGTACAGATACGCAGTATTTT. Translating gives CASSVQGAGVGTDTQYF.

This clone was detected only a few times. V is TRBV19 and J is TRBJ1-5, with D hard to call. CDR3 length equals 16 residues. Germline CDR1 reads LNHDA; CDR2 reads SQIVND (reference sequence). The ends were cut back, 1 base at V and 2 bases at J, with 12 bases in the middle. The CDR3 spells CASSIVFILGNQPQHF. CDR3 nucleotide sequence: TGTGCCAGTAGTATAGTATTTATATTAGGCAATCAGCCCCAGCATTTT. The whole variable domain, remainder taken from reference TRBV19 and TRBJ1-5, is DGGITQSPKYLFRKEGQNVTLSCEQNLNHDAMYWYRQDPGQGLRLIYYSQIVNDFQKGDIAEGYSVSREKKESFPLTVTSAQKNPTAFYLCASSIVFILGNQPQHFGDGTRLSIL.

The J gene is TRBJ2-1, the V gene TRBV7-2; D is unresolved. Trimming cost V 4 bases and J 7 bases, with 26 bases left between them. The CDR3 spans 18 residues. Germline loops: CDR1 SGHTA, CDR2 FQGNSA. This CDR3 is CASSSPPGSNPPANEQFF. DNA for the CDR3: TGTGCCAGCAGCTCCCCCCCCGGTTCGAACCCCCCCGCTAATGAGCAGTTCTTC.

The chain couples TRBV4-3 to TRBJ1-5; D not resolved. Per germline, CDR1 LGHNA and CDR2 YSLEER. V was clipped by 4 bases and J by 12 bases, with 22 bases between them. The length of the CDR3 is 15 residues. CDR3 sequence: CASSRWVAYGEVQHF. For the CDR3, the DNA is TGCGCCAGCAGCCGCTGGGTCGCGTACGGGGAGGTCCAGCATTTT.